Described below is a single TCR beta chain sequence and its context. Produced via immunoSEQ multiplex PCR; TCRdb's table is partial and in-frame only. The data hold about 300,000 clones, with just under 90% observed a single time. The record originates from a study of blood T cell repertoires in COVID-19. Sequenced material: peripheral blood. This TCR was sampled from a woman aged 30 to 39 with COVID-19, enrolled during active disease.

For the CDR3, the DNA is TGTGCCAGCAGTGTGGACAGGCGGGGCGAGCAGTACTTC. As protein: CASSVDRRGEQYF. This chain uses TRBV27 with TRBJ2-7; a possible D gene is TRBD1 (7 bases). Trimming took off 5 bases at V and 6 bases at J, with 14 bases between the two ends. The CDR3 runs 13 residues. The germline CDR1 and CDR2 sequences are MNHEY and SMNVEV (reference sequence).